This T cell receptor (beta chain) was captured by sequencing in a study of blood T cell repertoires in COVID-19. Study summary: The cDNA or gDNA used as material had been derived from T cells, B-cell-depleted T cells, or PBMCs.

Per the authors' pipeline: Amplified reference gene primers provided the basis for estimating nucleated cell counts. Measured with immunoSEQ multiplex PCR; TCRdb has only the in-frame clones, and not every one. That table is the source of V, J and clone size, and D and trimming were worked out from the DNA. The sample has 240,000 or so clones; approximately 86% are singletons. Those enrolled, adults aged roughly 18 to 89 years, came from some 25 US areas. Germline CDR1 reads LNHDA; CDR2 reads SQIVND (reference sequence). The V end was cut by 0 bases, the J end by 8 bases, with 13 bases between. The CDR3 consists of 14 residues.

This chain uses TRBV19 with TRBJ1-2; D perhaps matches TRBD1 (6 bases). The source of this sequence is a woman in her forties with acute COVID-19. Sequencing used PBMCs or T cells enriched from blood (not recorded which). The CDR3 loop is CASSIDLGARGYTF. CDR3 nucleotides: TGTGCCAGTAGTATAGATCTGGGGGCGCGGGGCTACACCTTC.